This TCR beta chain was sequenced for a study of blood T cell repertoires in COVID-19. Study overall: Acute-phase and convalescent COVID-19 samples originated in the United States, Italy and Spain. Nucleic acid was either cDNA or gDNA, and it came from T cells, B-cell-depleted T cells, or PBMCs.

As originally analysed: The assay estimated nucleated cells by amplifying reference gene primers. Assay: immunoSEQ multiplex PCR; the TCRdb copy retains only in-frame clones and omits some. V and J calls and clone size are copied from that table; D and trimming were computed from the DNA. The sample lists 70,000 or so clones; over 80% were seen once. Germline CDR1 and CDR2: SGHRS and YFSETQ. The CDR3 totals 15 residues. V was cut by 4 bases and J by 11 bases, with 22 bases left in between. This receptor was taken from a man older than 75 with active or convalescent COVID-19. The sequencing sample was made of peripheral blood. The chain couples TRBV5-1 to TRBJ2-1; possible D gene TRBD2, 6 bases. DNA of the CDR3: TGCGCCAGCAGCCCCCGGCGGCTAGCGACCCAACAGCAGTTCTTC. Translation: CASSPRRLATQQQFF.